These 24 T cell receptor beta chains were sequenced from one sample in a study of blood T cell repertoires in COVID-19. Clones were read by immunoSEQ multiplex PCR, and TCRdb kept only the in-frame ones, dropping some. The sample consists of approximately 20,000 clones, around 91% of them appearing once. The sample comprised peripheral blood. These receptors were collected from a human donor in a cohort sampled during active COVID-19.

This clone came up once. DNA for the CDR3: TGTGCCAGCAGTCGACCCGGGACAGGGGTAGGGACTGAAGCTTTCTTT. Residues: CASSRPGTGVGTEAFF. The chain links TRBV6-6 to TRBJ1-1; 10 bases map to TRBD1. This CDR3 is built from 16 residues. The ends lost 5 bases at V and 5 bases at J; junction bases unmatched: 11. CDR1 is MNHNY and CDR2 is SVGAGI in the germline V gene (reference sequence).

The chain links TRBV29-1 to TRBJ1-2, with 7 positions matching TRBD1. The CDR3 is made up of 13 amino acids. Per germline, CDR1 SQVTM and CDR2 ANQGSEA. V was pared by 3 bases and J by 7 bases, with 8 bases of the junction left unmatched. The CDR3 loop is CSVDWQGVGGYTF. The CDR3 nucleotides are TGCAGCGTTGACTGGCAGGGGGTGGGTGGCTACACCTTC.

The gene calls are TRBV7-2 and TRBJ2-3; tentative D call: TRBD2 (5 bases). Germline V gene data show CDR1 as SGHTA and CDR2 as FQGNSA. V lost 2 bases to trimming and J lost 2 bases, with 8 bases between them. This CDR3 spans 14 amino acids. CDR3 loop: CASSLQRYTDTQYF. The CDR3 DNA sequence: TGTGCCAGCAGCTTACAGCGGTACACAGATACGCAGTATTTT.

The chain employs TRBV2 and TRBJ2-7; 7 bases match TRBD2. V trimming: 7 bases; J trimming: 1 base; junction bases outside the gene matches: 4. Germline CDR1 is SNHLY and CDR2 is FYNNEI. The CDR3 length is 13 residues. The CDR3 region has the DNA TGTGCCAGCACTACGGGGGGATCCTACGAGCAGTACTTC. This sequence encodes CASTTGGSYEQYF.

The genes are TRBV7-9 and TRBJ2-7, with 7 bases lining up with TRBD1. V lost 6 bases, J lost 5 bases, and 13 bases stayed unmatched. The CDR3 extends over 15 amino acids. The V gene's germline CDR1 is SEHNR and CDR2 FQNEAQ (reference sequence). The CDR3 DNA reads TGTGCCAGCAGGCGCGTCGAGGGGGCGGACCACGAGCAGTACTTC. Its translation is CASRRVEGADHEQYF.

The rearrangement links TRBV5-1 to TRBJ1-2, with 7 positions matching TRBD1. Losses at the gene ends were 4 bases for V and 4 bases for J; bases not matched to a gene: 13. Germline assignment: CDR1 SGHRS and CDR2 YFSETQ. The CDR3 covers 16 residues. CDR3 DNA sequence: TGCGCCAGCAGCCCCGCCACTGACAGGGCCTTCTATGGCTACACCTTC. This encodes CASSPATDRAFYGYTF.

This sequence joins TRBV25-1 and TRBJ1-2; D is unresolved. The CDR3 is made up of 11 amino acids. CDR1 and CDR2 from the germline V gene are MGHDK and SYGVNS. Deletions cut 0 bases from V and 7 bases from J, with 3 bases between. CDR3 protein: CASSEYSGYTF. The CDR3 coding sequence is TGTGCCAGCAGTGAATATAGTGGCTACACCTTC.

The rearrangement links TRBV19 to TRBJ2-1; the match to TRBD2 covers 8 bases. J lost 5 bases, V lost 3 bases, and 15 bases had no gene match. The length of the CDR3 is 18 residues. Germline V gene lookup returns CDR1 LNHDA and CDR2 SQIVND (reference sequence). CDR3 amino acids: CASSIVLIRGGRDNEQFF. The CDR3 region has the DNA TGTGCCAGTAGTATCGTCCTCATCCGGGGGGGCCGTGACAATGAGCAGTTCTTC.

V gene TRBV18 combines with J gene TRBJ2-5; D possibly corresponds to TRBD1 (5 bases). Trimming stripped 8 bases from V and 0 bases from J, with 19 bases between. Germline-derived CDR1 and CDR2 are KGHSH and LQKENI. The CDR3 is 16 amino acids. The CDR3 sequence: CASLDRRTDNQETQYF. CDR3 DNA: TGTGCCAGCCTTGACCGGAGAACGGACAACCAAGAGACCCAGTACTTC. Combining the CDR3 with reference TRBV18 and TRBJ2-5 gives the whole variable domain NAGVMQNPRHLVRRRGQEARLRCSPMKGHSHVYWYRQLPEEGLKFMVYLQKENIIDESGMPKERFSAEFPKEGPSILRIQQVVRGDSAAYFCASLDRRTDNQETQYFGPGTRLLVL.

The table lists this clone with a count of one. The chain joins TRBV5-5 to TRBJ1-5; tentatively, D is TRBD1 (6 bases). This CDR3 is built from 15 residues. The germline CDR1 and CDR2 sequences are SGHKS and YYEKEE (reference sequence). V was clipped by 5 bases and J by 0 bases, with 12 bases between them. CDR3 region: CASSPDSYSNQPQHF. As DNA, the CDR3 is TGTGCCAGCAGTCCGGACAGTTATAGCAATCAGCCCCAGCATTTT. Supplemented by reference TRBV5-5 and TRBJ1-5, the full variable domain reads DAGVTQSPTHLIKTRGQQVTLRCSPISGHKSVSWYQQVLGQGPQFIFQYYEKEERGRGNFPDRFSARQFPNYSSELNVNALLLGDSALYLCASSPDSYSNQPQHFGDGTRLSIL.

The CDR3 spells CASRRTGGYEQYF. For the CDR3, the DNA is TGTGCCAGCAGACGGACAGGCGGCTACGAGCAGTACTTC. The V and J genes are TRBV6-5 and TRBJ2-7, with 7 bases aligning to TRBD1. V lost 6 bases to trimming and J lost 3 bases; unmatched junction nucleotides: 5. Germline V gene sequence: CDR1 MNHEY, CDR2 SVGAGI. The CDR3 loop spans 13 amino acids.

The V call is TRBV5-6, the J call TRBJ2-5; TRBD1 is a possible D gene (6 bases). This CDR3 comprises 13 residues. Trimming removed 5 bases at V and 2 bases at J, with 10 bases between. Germline CDR1 reads SGHDT; CDR2 reads YYEEEE. CDR3 in DNA: TGTGCCAGCAGACGGGACACACAAGAGACCCAGTACTTC. This sequence encodes CASRRDTQETQYF.

The genes are TRBV21-1 and TRBJ2-7; the listed D gene, TRBD1, was not tested against the DNA. TRBV21-1 is a recognized pseudogene. The CDR3 runs to 18 residues. The CDR3 nucleotides are TGTGCCAGCAGCAAAGGGGGGGACAGGCACCGTTTACCCTACGAGCAGTACTTC. It translates to CASSKGGDRHRLPYEQYF.

This clone was observed a few times. This chain uses TRBV18 with TRBJ1-3, with D maybe TRBD1 (6 bases). Looked up from germline, CDR1 is KGHSH and CDR2 is LQKENI. This CDR3 has 16 amino acids. Trimming shortened V by 4 bases and J by 0 bases, and 13 bases separated the two germline ends. In nucleotides, the CDR3 is TGTGCCAGCTCACAGGGTCAGGGGAGCTCTGGAAACACCATATATTTT. Translating it yields CASSQGQGSSGNTIYF.

CDR3 DNA sequence: TGTGCCAGCAGCCTCGAGGTTTCCTACGAGCAGTACTTC. It codes for CASSLEVSYEQYF. V and J are TRBV7-6 and TRBJ2-7; D is unclear. V lost 5 bases to trimming and J lost 1 base, with 9 bases between them. The CDR3 has 13 amino acids. Germline loops: CDR1 SGHVS, CDR2 FNYEAQ.

J is TRBJ2-5 and V is TRBV7-3; D is ambiguous. V shed 7 bases and J shed 2 bases, with 17 bases lying between them. In germline, CDR1 is SGHTA, CDR2 FQGTGA. The CDR3 consists of 15 residues. For the CDR3, the DNA is TGTGCCAGCATCTCTCCCGCCAGGTTTCAAGAGACCCAGTACTTC. Translated: CASISPARFQETQYF. Combining the CDR3 with reference TRBV7-3 and TRBJ2-5 gives the whole variable domain GAGVSQTPSNKVTEKGKYVELRCDPISGHTALYWYRQSLGQGPEFLIYFQGTGAADDSGLPNDRFFAVRPEGSVSTLKIQRTERGDSAVYLCASISPARFQETQYFGPGTRLLVL.

The V and J genes are TRBV24-1 and TRBJ2-2; 7 bases fit TRBD2. The V gene end was trimmed by 5 bases and the J gene end by 2 bases; junction bases not matched to a gene: 1. This CDR3 comprises 14 residues. In germline, CDR1 is KGHDR, CDR2 SFDVKD. This chain's CDR3 is CATSGEGNTGELFF. The CDR3 DNA sequence: TGTGCCACCAGTGGGGAGGGAAACACCGGGGAGCTGTTTTTT.

V is TRBV18 and J is TRBJ2-1, with a weak D call TRBD1 (5 bases). Trimming stripped 1 base from V and 5 bases from J, with 9 bases between. Germline V lookup: CDR1 KGHSH, CDR2 LQKENI. This CDR3 comprises 14 residues. Here the CDR3 DNA reads TGTGCCAGCTCACCACAGGGGCCCAACAATGAGCAGTTCTTC. This encodes CASSPQGPNNEQFF.

The V call is TRBV2, the J call TRBJ1-5, with 9 bases aligning to TRBD1. Per germline, CDR1 SNHLY and CDR2 FYNNEI. V dropped 7 bases and J dropped 5; count of bases not matched to a gene: 12. The CDR3 runs to 16 residues. In nucleotides, the CDR3 is TGTGCCAGCAAAGCAACCGGACAGGGGACCCATCAGCCCCAGCATTTT. This sequence encodes CASKATGQGTHQPQHF.

The V call is TRBV2, the J call TRBJ2-2; TRBD1 aligns across 9 bases. This CDR3 has 15 residues. Germline CDR1 reads SNHLY; CDR2 reads FYNNEI. The V segment lost 6 bases and the J segment 2 bases; nucleotides outside the gene matches: 4. The CDR3 sequence: CASSGQGRNTGELFF. The CDR3 DNA reads as TGTGCCAGCAGCGGACAGGGGAGAAACACCGGGGAGCTGTTTTTT.

The rearrangement joins TRBV2 to TRBJ1-5, with D tentatively TRBD1 (5 bases). V dropped 7 bases and J dropped 6 bases, with 13 bases sitting between them. The length of the CDR3 is 13 residues. Germline CDR1 SNHLY, CDR2 FYNNEI. In nucleotides, the CDR3 is TGTGCCAGCAAAGTCAGGGAAAGTCAGCCCCAGCATTTT. It is translated as CASKVRESQPQHF.

The chain is built from TRBV18 and TRBJ2-2, with TRBD1 matching over 7 bases. Trimming took 3 bases from V and 7 from J; bases not matched to a gene: 14. Germline assignment: CDR1 KGHSH and CDR2 LQKENI. The CDR3 contains 17 residues. The CDR3 here is CASSPIRGPTEIGELFF. The CDR3 nucleotides are TGTGCCAGCTCACCTATAAGGGGGCCCACAGAAATCGGGGAGCTGTTTTTT. Full variable domain (missing parts from reference TRBV18 and TRBJ2-2): NAGVMQNPRHLVRRRGQEARLRCSPMKGHSHVYWYRQLPEEGLKFMVYLQKENIIDESGMPKERFSAEFPKEGPSILRIQQVVRGDSAAYFCASSPIRGPTEIGELFFGEGSRLTVL.

The chain's CDR3 is CASSFKWAEQYF. CDR3 bases: TGTGCCAGCAGCTTTAAATGGGCGGAGCAGTACTTC. The chain uses TRBV7-2 and TRBJ2-7, with no clear D. The V gene's germline CDR1 is SGHTA and CDR2 FQGNSA. The ends were cut back, 3 bases at V and 7 bases at J, with 10 bases in the middle. The CDR3 is 12 amino acids. Full variable domain (outside the CDR3, taken from reference TRBV7-2 and TRBJ2-7): GAGVSQSPSNKVTEKGKDVELRCDPISGHTALYWYRQSLGQGLEFLIYFQGNSAPDKSGLPSDRFSAERTGGSVSTLTIQRTQQEDSAVYLCASSFKWAEQYFGPGTRLTVT.

This chain connects TRBV18 to TRBJ2-6; D not resolved. From germline, CDR1 is KGHSH and CDR2 LQKENI. This CDR3 region has 14 residues. Trimming removed 5 bases at V and 4 bases at J, with 9 bases between. Written as DNA, the CDR3 is TGTGCCAGCTCAGCGGTTGGAGGGGCCAACGTCCTGACTTTC. This sequence encodes CASSAVGGANVLTF.